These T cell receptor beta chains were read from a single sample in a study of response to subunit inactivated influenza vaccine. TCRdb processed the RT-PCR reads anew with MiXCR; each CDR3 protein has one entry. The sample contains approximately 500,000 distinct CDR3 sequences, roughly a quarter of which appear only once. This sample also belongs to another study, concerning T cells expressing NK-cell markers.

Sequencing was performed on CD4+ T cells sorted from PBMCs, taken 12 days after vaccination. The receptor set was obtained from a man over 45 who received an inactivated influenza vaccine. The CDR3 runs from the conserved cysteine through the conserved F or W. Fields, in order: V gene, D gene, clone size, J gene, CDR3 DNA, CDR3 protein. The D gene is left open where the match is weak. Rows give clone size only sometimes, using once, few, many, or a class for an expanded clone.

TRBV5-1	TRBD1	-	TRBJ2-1	TGCGCCAGCAGCACCAACCAGGGGGCCAATGAGCAGTTCTTC	CASSTNQGANEQFF
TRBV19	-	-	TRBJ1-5	TGTGCCAGTAGTTCGGGCTGGCAGCCCCAGCATTTT	CASSSGWQPQHF
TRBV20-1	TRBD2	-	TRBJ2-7	TGCAGTGCTACCCGGCCGGGACTAGCTTACGAGCAGTACTTC	CSATRPGLAYEQYF
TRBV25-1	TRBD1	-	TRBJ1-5	TGTGCCAGCAGCCCGGGACAGCTTAATAGCAATCAGCCCCAGCATTTT	CASSPGQLNSNQPQHF
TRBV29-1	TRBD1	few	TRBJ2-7	TGCAGCGTTGAAAAGGGGACAGCGCCCGGGGAGCAGTACTTC	CSVEKGTAPGEQYF
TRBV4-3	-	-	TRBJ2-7	TGCGCCAGCAGCCAATGGCAGGGTGCCTACGAGCAGTACTTC	CASSQWQGAYEQYF
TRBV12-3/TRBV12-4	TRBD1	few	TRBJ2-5	TGTGCCAGCAGCCCAAGACAGGGGCGGTCAGAGACCCAGTACTTC	CASSPRQGRSETQYF
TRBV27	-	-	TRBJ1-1	TGTGCCAGCAGTCCGACAGGTTGGAAATCCCAGAGTAAAGCTTTCTTT	CASSPTGWKSQSKAFF
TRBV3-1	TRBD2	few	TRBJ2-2	TGTGCCAGCAGCCGCCTAGCGGGAGGATTCTCTAGTCACGCCGGGGAGCTGTTTTTT	CASSRLAGGFSSHAGELFF
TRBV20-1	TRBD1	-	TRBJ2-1	TGCAGTGCGAGCGGGACAGGGATGAGAAATGAGCAGTTCTTC	CSASGTGMRNEQFF
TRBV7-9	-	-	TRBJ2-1	TGTGCCAGCAGCCCAGAGCAGGGACCTGTCCATGAGCAGTTCTTC	CASSPEQGPVHEQFF
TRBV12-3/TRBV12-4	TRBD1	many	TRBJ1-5	TGTGCCAGCAGTAGCGGACAGGGTCGGTCTCAGCCCCAGCATTTT	CASSSGQGRSQPQHF
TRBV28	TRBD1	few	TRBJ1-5	TGTGCCAGCAGAACCACAGGGGGCTCTCAGCCCCAGCATTTT	CASRTTGGSQPQHF
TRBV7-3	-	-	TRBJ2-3	TGTGCCAGCAGCCCTACCGTGGGGCTAAACACAGATACGCAGTATTTT	CASSPTVGLNTDTQYF
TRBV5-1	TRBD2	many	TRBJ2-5	TGTGCCAGCAGCCCGGGACTAGCGGGAGAGACCCAGTACTTC	CASSPGLAGETQYF
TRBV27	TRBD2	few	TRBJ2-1	TGTGCCAGCAGTTTATGGCGCGGGAGGAAGACCTACAATGAGCAGTTCTTC	CASSLWRGRKTYNEQFF
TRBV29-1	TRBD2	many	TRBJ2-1	TGCAGCGTTGATGGGGGGCCGGGACTAGGGATTCTTAATGAGCAGTTCTTC	CSVDGGPGLGILNEQFF
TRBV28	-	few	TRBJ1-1	TGTGCCAGCAGCGAGACAGGGAACACTGAAGCTTTCTTT	CASSETGNTEAFF
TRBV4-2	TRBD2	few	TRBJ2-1	TGTGCCAGCAGCCAGCGAGCGGGGAGCTCCTACAATGAGCAGTTCTTC	CASSQRAGSSYNEQFF
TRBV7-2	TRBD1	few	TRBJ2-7	TGTGCCAGCAGCTTTTCCGGGACAGAAGCCTACGAGCAGTACTTC	CASSFSGTEAYEQYF
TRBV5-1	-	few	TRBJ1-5	TGCGCCAGCAGCCGACTGGGCAATCAGCCCCAGCATTTT	CASSRLGNQPQHF
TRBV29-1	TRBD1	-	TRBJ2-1	TGCAGCGTTAAAGACAGGGGGAGTTACAATGAGCAGTTCTTC	CSVKDRGSYNEQFF
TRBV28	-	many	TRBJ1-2	TGTGCCAGCAGTAAAATCCTTTATGGCTACACCTTC	CASSKILYGYTF
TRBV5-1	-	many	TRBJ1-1	TGCGCCAGCAGCCCCGGGACACTGAACACTGAAGCTTTCTTT	CASSPGTLNTEAFF
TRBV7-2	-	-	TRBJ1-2	TGTGCCAGCAGCCGCTCGACAGACTATGGCTACACCTTC	CASSRSTDYGYTF
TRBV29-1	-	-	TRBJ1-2	TGCAGCGTTGAGGCAGGGTCAAACTATGGCTACACCTTC	CSVEAGSNYGYTF
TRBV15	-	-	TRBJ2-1	TGTGCCACCAGCAGAGACCGCAGGGCGGGAAGTAGGTCCTACAATGAGCAGTTCTTC	CATSRDRRAGSRSYNEQFF
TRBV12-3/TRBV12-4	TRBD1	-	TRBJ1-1	TGTGCCAGCAGGCAGACAGGGGCCTCGAACACTGAAGCTTTCTTT	CASRQTGASNTEAFF
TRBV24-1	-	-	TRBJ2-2	TGTGCCACCAGTGATCCTCAGGTTCCCACCGGGGAGCTGTTTTTT	CATSDPQVPTGELFF
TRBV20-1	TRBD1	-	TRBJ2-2	TGCAGTGCTAGAGCGCTGGACAGGTTAACCGGGGAGCTGTTTTTT	CSARALDRLTGELFF
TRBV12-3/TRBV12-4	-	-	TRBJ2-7	TGTGCCAGCAGCCGGAGTGAAGGCGAGCAGTACTTC	CASSRSEGEQYF
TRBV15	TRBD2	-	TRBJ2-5	TGTGCCACCACACGCGGGAGGGCCCAAGAGACCCAGTACTTC	CATTRGRAQETQYF
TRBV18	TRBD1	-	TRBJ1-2	TGTGCCAGCTCACGTCAGGGGGATTTTGGCTACACCTTC	CASSRQGDFGYTF
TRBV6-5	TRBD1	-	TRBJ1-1	TGTGCCAGCAGTTCTATTGACAGGGCGAACACTGAAGCTTTCTTT	CASSSIDRANTEAFF
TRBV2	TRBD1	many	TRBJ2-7	TGTGCCTCCACCCGGGACAGGGGAAACGAGCAGTACTTC	CASTRDRGNEQYF
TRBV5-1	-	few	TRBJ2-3	TGCGCCAGCAGCTTGGAATTCGGGGTTCATACGCAGTATTTT	CASSLEFGVHTQYF
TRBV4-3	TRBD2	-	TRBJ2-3	TGCGCCAGCAGCCAAGTTATGGGGACTAGCGTCCCACATACGCAGTATTTT	CASSQVMGTSVPHTQYF
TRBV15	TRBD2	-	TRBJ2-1	TGTGCCACCAATCAGCGGGGCCCCTACAATGAGCAGTTCTTC	CATNQRGPYNEQFF
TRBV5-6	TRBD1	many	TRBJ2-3	TGTGCCAGCAGCCTACGACAGGGTTCGCGGCATACGCAGTATTTT	CASSLRQGSRHTQYF
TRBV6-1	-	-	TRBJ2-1	TGTGCCAGCCAGATTCCGGGACCTTCCACCAATTTACAGTTCTTC	CASQIPGPSTNLQFF
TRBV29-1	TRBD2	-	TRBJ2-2	TGCAGCGTCAGACTTGGGACTAGCGGGGTCTCCCGCGGGGAGCTGTTTTTT	CSVRLGTSGVSRGELFF
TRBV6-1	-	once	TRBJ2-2	TGTGCCAGCAGAACATTAGGAGGGTCCGGGGAGCTGTTTTTT	CASRTLGGSGELFF
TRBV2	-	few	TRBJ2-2	TGTGCCAGCCTCTCGGAGGGCCGAACCGGGGAGCTGTTTTTT	CASLSEGRTGELFF
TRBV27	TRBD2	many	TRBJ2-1	TGTGCCAGCAGTCGAATCGGACTAGCGGTTAATGAGCAGTTCTTC	CASSRIGLAVNEQFF
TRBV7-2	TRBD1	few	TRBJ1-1	TGTGCCAGCAGCTTAGACTCCGGGACAGTGAACACTGAAGCTTTCTTT	CASSLDSGTVNTEAFF
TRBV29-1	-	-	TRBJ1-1	TGCAGCGGCCTCACTAACACTGAAGCTTTCTTT	CSGLTNTEAFF
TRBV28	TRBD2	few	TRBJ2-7	TGTGCCAGCAGTTTAAGACTAGCGGTGTCCTACGAGCAGTACTTC	CASSLRLAVSYEQYF
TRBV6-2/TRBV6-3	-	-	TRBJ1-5	TGTGCCAGCAGTTTCCGCGACGATCAGCCCCAGCATTTT	CASSFRDDQPQHF
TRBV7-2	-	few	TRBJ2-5	TGTGCCAGCAGCTCACGGACCAGGATTGGGGGTCAAGAGACCCAGTACTTC	CASSSRTRIGGQETQYF
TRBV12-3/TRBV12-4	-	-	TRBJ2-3	TGTGCCAGCAGTTTTAGGCAGGCCCGCTTTAAAGATACGCAGTATTTT	CASSFRQARFKDTQYF
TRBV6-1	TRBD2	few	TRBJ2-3	TGTGCCAGCAGAGCGGAAAGCGGGGGGAGAACAGATACGCAGTATTTT	CASRAESGGRTDTQYF
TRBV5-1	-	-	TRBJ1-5	TGCGCCAGCAGGTCGGACCCAGAAGCGAAACAGCCCCAGCATTTT	CASRSDPEAKQPQHF
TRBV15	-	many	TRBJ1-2	TGTGCCACCAGCAGAGCCATCTCCACAGGCTATGGCTACACCTTC	CATSRAISTGYGYTF
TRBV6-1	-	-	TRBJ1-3	TGTGCCAGCAGACTACGGCGGGGGTTCTCTGGAAACACCATATATTTT	CASRLRRGFSGNTIYF